This note documents a single T cell receptor beta chain sequence. This sample stems from a study of blood T cell repertoires in COVID-19. Turning to the study itself: Sources were T cells, B-cell-depleted T cells, or PBMCs; the material itself was cDNA or gDNA.

CDR1 and CDR2 (germline): KGHSH, LQKENI. Trimming took 1 base from V and 7 from J, leaving 5 bases between them. This CDR3 is built from 13 residues. The assay was immunoSEQ multiplex PCR, and TCRdb's table has in-frame clones only and misses some. The data show 120,000 or so clones, around 82% seen once. This clonotype was sampled from a man older than 75 with active or convalescent COVID-19. Material: peripheral blood. The V and J genes are TRBV18 and TRBJ1-6; no clear D. CDR3 bases: TGTGCCAGCTCACCACGGGAGAATTCACCCCTCCACTTT. Protein product: CASSPRENSPLHF. The complete variable domain, with remaining parts taken from reference TRBV18 and TRBJ1-6, reads NAGVMQNPRHLVRRRGQEARLRCSPMKGHSHVYWYRQLPEEGLKFMVYLQKENIIDESGMPKERFSAEFPKEGPSILRIQQVVRGDSAAYFCASSPRENSPLHFGNGTRLTVT.